Given below is one TCR beta chain in context. This sample was taken from a study of blood T cell repertoires in COVID-19. About the study: T cells, B-cell-depleted T cells, or PBMCs provided the cDNA or gDNA that served as material.

The data were produced by immunoSEQ multiplex PCR, yet TCRdb's version contains in-frame clones alone and is incomplete. The sample holds 150,000 to 200,000 clones, under 85% seen once. Trimming removed 1 base at V and 1 base at J, with 10 bases between. The CDR3 runs to 15 residues. Per the germline V gene, CDR1 is SGHNT and CDR2 is YENEEA. The TCR sequence derives from an elderly woman with acute or convalescent COVID-19. The sequencing sample was made of peripheral blood. The chain combines TRBV11-3 with TRBJ2-5; tentatively, D is TRBD2 (6 bases). The CDR3 region is CASSLGRGPQETQYF. CDR3 nucleotides: TGTGCCAGCAGCTTAGGGAGGGGACCCCAAGAGACCCAGTACTTC.